A selection of T cell receptor beta chains follows, all from one sample in a study of OX40 agonist ivuxolimab in advanced cancers. Clones were sequenced by immunoSEQ multiplex PCR, and TCRdb holds only the in-frame ones, with some missing. The sample gives 53,000 or so clones, roughly 80% of which show up once; about 13% is in the top ten. Sequenced material: CD4+ or CD8+ T cells sorted from blood, taken in a trial of the OX40 agonist ivuxolimab. The receptors here all came from an adult with an advanced solid tumor such as melanoma, head and neck, liver or kidney cancer. CDR3s include the opening cysteine and the closing phenylalanine or tryptophan. D genes are given only for firm matches. Rows may omit the clone size; those that give it use once, few, many or a size class.

clone size	V gene	D gene	J gene	CDR3 DNA	CDR3 protein
.	TRBV9	.	TRBJ2-6	TGTGCCAGCAGCGCCTCACCCGGGACGAACGTCCTGACTTTC	CASSASPGTNVLTF
.	TRBV30	.	TRBJ1-1	TGTGCCTGGAGTATCGGGGGGACGTCCACTGAAGCTTTCTTT	CAWSIGGTSTEAFF
.	TRBV6-1	TRBD1	TRBJ1-4	TGTGCCAGCAGTCCAGGGGGTGCAACTAATGAAAAACTGTTTTTT	CASSPGGATNEKLFF
once	TRBV6-5	.	TRBJ2-3	TGTGCCAGCAGTGTAGGGGAAAATACGCAGTATTTT	CASSVGENTQYF
.	TRBV28	TRBD1	TRBJ2-4	TGTGCCAGCAGCCCCGGACAGGGGACCAAAAACATTCAGTACTTC	CASSPGQGTKNIQYF
.	TRBV28	TRBD1	TRBJ1-5	TGTGCCAGTTTTAAAGCCTCCGGGACAGGGGACCAGCCCCAGCATTTT	CASFKASGTGDQPQHF
.	TRBV19	.	TRBJ2-2	TGTGCCAGTAGTACCCAAACTGCGGGGGAGCTGTTTTTT	CASSTQTAGELFF
.	TRBV5-4	.	TRBJ2-7	TGTGCCAGCGGTATCCGGGACGGTCTTTCCTACGAGCAGTACTTC	CASGIRDGLSYEQYF
.	TRBV6-1	.	TRBJ2-7	TGTGCCAGCAGTGACGCGGACGGAAGCTCCTACGAGCAGTACTTC	CASSDADGSSYEQYF
.	TRBV5-1	.	TRBJ1-2	TGCGCCAGCAGCTTGGAGGGGGGCTATGGCTACACCTTC	CASSLEGGYGYTF